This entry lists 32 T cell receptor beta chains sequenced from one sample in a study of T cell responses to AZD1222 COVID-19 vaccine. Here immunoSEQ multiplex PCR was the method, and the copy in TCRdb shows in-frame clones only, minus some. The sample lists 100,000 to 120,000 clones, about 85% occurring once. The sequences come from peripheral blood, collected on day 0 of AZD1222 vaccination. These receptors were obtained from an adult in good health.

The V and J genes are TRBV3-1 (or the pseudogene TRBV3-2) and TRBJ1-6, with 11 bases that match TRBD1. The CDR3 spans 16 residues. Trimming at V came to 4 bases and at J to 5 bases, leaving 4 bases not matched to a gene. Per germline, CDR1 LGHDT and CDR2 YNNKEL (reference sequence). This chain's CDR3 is CASSPWDRGNNSPLHF. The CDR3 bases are TGTGCCAGCAGCCCCTGGGACAGGGGGAATAATTCACCCCTCCACTTT.

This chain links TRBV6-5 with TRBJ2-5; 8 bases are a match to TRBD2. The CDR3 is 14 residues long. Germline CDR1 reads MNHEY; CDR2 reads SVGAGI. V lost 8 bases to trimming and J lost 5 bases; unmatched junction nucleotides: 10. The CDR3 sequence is CASESSGILETQYF. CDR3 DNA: TGTGCCAGCGAAAGTAGCGGGATCTTGGAGACCCAGTACTTC.

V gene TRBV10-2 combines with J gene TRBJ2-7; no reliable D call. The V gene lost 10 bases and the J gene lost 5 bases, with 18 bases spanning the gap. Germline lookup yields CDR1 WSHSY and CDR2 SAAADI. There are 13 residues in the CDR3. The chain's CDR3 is CATSSGEGNEQYF. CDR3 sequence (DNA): TGCGCCACCTCTAGTGGGGAAGGAAACGAGCAGTACTTC.

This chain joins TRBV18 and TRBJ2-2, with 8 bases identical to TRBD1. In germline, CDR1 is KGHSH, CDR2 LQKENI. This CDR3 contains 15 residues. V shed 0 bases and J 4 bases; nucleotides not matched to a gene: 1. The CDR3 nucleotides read TGTGCCAGCTCACCACCAGGACAGGGCACCGGGGAGCTGTTTTTT. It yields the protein CASSPPGQGTGELFF.

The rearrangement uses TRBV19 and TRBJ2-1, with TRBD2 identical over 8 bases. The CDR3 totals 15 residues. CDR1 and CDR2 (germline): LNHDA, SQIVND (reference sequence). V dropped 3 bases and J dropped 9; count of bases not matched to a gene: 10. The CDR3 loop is CASSIGAGAIGEQFF. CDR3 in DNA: TGTGCCAGTAGTATCGGAGCGGGAGCAATTGGTGAGCAGTTCTTC.

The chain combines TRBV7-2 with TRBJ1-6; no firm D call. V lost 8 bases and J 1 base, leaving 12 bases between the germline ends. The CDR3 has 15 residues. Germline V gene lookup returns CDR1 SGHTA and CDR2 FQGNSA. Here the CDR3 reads CASRSGGSYNSPLHF. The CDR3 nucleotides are TGTGCCAGCCGGAGTGGAGGTTCCTATAATTCACCCCTCCACTTT. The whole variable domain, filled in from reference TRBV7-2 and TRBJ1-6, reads GAGVSQSPSNKVTEKGKDVELRCDPISGHTALYWYRQSLGQGLEFLIYFQGNSAPDKSGLPSDRFSAERTGGSVSTLTIQRTQQEDSAVYLCASRSGGSYNSPLHFGNGTRLTVT.

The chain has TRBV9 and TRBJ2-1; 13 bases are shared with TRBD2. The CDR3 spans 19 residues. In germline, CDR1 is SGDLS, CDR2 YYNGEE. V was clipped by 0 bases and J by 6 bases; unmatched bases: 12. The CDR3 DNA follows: TGTGCCAGCAGCGTAGCCCCTAAATTGACTAGCGGGGGGAGCAATGAGCAGTTCTTC. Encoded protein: CASSVAPKLTSGGSNEQFF.

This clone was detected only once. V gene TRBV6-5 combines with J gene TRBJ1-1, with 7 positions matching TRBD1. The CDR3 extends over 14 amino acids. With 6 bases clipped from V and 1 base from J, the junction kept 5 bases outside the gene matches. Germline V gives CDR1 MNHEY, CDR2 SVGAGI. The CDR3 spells CASSRDRENTEAFF. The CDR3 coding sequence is TGTGCCAGCAGCCGCGACAGGGAGAACACTGAAGCTTTCTTT.

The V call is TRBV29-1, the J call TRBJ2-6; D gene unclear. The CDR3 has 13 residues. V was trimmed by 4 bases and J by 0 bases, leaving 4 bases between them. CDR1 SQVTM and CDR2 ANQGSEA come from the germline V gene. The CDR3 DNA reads TGCAGCGTTGGGAACTCTGGGGCCAACGTCCTGACTTTC. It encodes CSVGNSGANVLTF.

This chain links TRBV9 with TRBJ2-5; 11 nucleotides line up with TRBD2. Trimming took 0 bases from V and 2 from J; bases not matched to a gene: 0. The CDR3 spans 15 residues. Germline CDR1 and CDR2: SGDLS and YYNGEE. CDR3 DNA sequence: TGTGCCAGCAGCGTAGGGACTAGCGGGCAAGAGACCCAGTACTTC. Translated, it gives CASSVGTSGQETQYF.

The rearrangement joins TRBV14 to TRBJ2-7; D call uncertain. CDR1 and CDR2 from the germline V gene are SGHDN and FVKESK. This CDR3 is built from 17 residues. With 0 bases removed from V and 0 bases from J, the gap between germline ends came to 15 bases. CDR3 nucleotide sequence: TGTGCCAGCAGCCAAGATCTAAGTCCCGGATACTCCTACGAGCAGTACTTC. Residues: CASSQDLSPGYSYEQYF.

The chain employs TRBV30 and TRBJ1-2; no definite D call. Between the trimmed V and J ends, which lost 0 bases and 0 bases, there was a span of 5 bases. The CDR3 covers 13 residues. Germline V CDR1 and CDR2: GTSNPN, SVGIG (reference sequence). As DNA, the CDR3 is TGTGCCTGGAGTGTATTATCTAACTATGGCTACACCTTC. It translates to CAWSVLSNYGYTF.

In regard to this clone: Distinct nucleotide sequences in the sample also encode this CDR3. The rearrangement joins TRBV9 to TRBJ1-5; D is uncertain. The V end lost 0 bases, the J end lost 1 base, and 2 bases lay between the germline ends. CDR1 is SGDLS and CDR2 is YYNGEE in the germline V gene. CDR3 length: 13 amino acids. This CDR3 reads CASSVGSNQPQHF. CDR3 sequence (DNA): TGTGCCAGCAGCGTAGGGAGCAATCAGCCCCAGCATTTT.

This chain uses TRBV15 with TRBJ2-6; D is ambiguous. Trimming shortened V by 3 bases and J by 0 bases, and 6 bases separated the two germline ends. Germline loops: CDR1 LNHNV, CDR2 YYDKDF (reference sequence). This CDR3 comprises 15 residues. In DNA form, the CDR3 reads TGTGCCACCAGCAGGGGCAGCTCTGGGGCCAACGTCCTGACTTTC. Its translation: CATSRGSSGANVLTF.

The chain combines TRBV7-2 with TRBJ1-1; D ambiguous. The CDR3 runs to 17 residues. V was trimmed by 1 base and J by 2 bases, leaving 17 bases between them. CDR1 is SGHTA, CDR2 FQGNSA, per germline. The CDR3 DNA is TGTGCCAGCAGCTTAGATCGGCCCCCCGGACTTAACACTGAAGCTTTCTTT. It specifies CASSLDRPPGLNTEAFF. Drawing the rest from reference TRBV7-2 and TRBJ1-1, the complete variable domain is GAGVSQSPSNKVTEKGKDVELRCDPISGHTALYWYRQSLGQGLEFLIYFQGNSAPDKSGLPSDRFSAERTGGSVSTLTIQRTQQEDSAVYLCASSLDRPPGLNTEAFFGQGTRLTVV.

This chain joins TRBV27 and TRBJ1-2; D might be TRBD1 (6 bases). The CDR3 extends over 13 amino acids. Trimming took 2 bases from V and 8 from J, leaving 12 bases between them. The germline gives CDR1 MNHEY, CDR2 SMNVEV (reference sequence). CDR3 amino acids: CASSLVAGVGYTF. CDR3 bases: TGTGCCAGCAGTTTAGTGGCAGGGGTAGGCTACACCTTC.

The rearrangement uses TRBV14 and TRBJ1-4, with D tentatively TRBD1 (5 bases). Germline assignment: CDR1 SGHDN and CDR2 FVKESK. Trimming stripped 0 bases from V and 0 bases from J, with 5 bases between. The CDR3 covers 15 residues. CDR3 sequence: CASSQEGATNEKLFF. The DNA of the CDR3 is TGTGCCAGCAGCCAAGAGGGGGCAACTAATGAAAAACTGTTTTTT.

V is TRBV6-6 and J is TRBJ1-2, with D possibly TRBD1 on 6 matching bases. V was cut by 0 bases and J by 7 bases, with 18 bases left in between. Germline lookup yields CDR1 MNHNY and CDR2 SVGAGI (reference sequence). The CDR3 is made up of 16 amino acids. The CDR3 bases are TGTGCCAGCAGTTACTCGACGGGGGCGGAGGGTAGTGGCTACACCTTC. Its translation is CASSYSTGAEGSGYTF.

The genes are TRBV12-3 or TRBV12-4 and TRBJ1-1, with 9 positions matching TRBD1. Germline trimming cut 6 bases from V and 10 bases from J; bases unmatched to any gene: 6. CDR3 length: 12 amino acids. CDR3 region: CASSRTGVGAFF. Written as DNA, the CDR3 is TGTGCCAGCAGCCGGACAGGGGTTGGAGCTTTCTTT.

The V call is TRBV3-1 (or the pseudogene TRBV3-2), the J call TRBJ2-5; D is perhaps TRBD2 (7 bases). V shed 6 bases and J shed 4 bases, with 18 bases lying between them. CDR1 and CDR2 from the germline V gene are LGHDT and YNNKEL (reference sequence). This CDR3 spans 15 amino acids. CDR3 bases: TGTGCCAGCAGACCTCGAGGGGGGGCCGGAGAGACCCAGTACTTC. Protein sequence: CASRPRGGAGETQYF.

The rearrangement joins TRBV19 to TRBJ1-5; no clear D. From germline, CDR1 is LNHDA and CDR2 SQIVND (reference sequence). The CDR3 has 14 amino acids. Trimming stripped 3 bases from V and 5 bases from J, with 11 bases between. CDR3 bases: TGTGCCAGTAGTATTACAGTAAGGGATCAGCCCCAGCATTTT. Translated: CASSITVRDQPQHF.

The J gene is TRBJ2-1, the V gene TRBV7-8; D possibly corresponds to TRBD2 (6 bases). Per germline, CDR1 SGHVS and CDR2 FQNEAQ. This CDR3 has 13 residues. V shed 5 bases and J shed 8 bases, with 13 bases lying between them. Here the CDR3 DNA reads TGTGCCAGCAGCCGGGCGGGGCTTGATGAGCAGTTCTTC. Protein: CASSRAGLDEQFF.

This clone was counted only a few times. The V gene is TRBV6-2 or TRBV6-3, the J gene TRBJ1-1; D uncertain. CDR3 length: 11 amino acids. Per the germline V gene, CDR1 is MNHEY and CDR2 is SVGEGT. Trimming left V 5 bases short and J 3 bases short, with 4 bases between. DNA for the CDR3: TGTGCCAGCAGTAAATACACTGAAGCTTTCTTT. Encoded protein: CASSKYTEAFF.

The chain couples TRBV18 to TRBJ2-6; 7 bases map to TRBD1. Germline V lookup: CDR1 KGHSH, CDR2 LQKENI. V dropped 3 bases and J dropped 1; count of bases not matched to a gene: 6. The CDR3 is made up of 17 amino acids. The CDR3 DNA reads TGTGCCAGCTCACCTAGAGGGACAGATTCTGGGGCCAACGTCCTGACTTTC. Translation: CASSPRGTDSGANVLTF. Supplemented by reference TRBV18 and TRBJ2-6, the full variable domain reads NAGVMQNPRHLVRRRGQEARLRCSPMKGHSHVYWYRQLPEEGLKFMVYLQKENIIDESGMPKERFSAEFPKEGPSILRIQQVVRGDSAAYFCASSPRGTDSGANVLTFGAGSRLTVL.

Here the CDR3 DNA reads TGTGCCAGCAGCTTCGGGACCAGCGGCGGGGAGCTGTTTTTT. It specifies CASSFGTSGGELFF. V usage is TRBV7-3 and J usage is TRBJ2-2, with D perhaps TRBD1 or TRBD2 (5 bases each). Trimming cost V 3 bases and J 7 bases, with 12 bases left between them. This CDR3 comprises 14 residues. The V gene's germline CDR1 is SGHTA and CDR2 FQGTGA. Based on the CDR3 plus reference TRBV7-3 and TRBJ2-2, the full variable domain is GAGVSQTPSNKVTEKGKYVELRCDPISGHTALYWYRQSLGQGPEFLIYFQGTGAADDSGLPNDRFFAVRPEGSVSTLKIQRTERGDSAVYLCASSFGTSGGELFFGEGSRLTVL.

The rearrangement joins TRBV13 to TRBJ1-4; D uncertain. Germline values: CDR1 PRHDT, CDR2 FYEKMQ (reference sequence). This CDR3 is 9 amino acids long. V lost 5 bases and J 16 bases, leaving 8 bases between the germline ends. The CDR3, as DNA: TGTGCCAGCAGCCCCCGCCCGTTTTTT. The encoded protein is CASSPRPFF.

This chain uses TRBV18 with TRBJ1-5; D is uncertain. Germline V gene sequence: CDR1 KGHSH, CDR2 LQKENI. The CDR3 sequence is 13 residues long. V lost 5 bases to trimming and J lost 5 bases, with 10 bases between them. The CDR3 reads CASSELRDQPQHF. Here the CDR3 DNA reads TGTGCCAGCTCAGAGCTACGAGATCAGCCCCAGCATTTT.

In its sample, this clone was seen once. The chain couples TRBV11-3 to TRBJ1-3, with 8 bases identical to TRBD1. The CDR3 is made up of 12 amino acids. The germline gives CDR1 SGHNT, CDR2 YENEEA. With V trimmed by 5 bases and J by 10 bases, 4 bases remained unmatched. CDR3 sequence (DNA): TGTGCCAGCAGCACTCGGACAGGGACCATATATTTT. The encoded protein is CASSTRTGTIYF.

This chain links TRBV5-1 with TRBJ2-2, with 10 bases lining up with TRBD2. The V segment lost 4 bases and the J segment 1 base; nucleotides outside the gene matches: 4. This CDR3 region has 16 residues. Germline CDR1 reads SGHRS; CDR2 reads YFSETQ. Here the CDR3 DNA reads TGCGCCAGCAGCCAATGGACTAGCGGGAACACCGGGGAGCTGTTTTTT. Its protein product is CASSQWTSGNTGELFF.

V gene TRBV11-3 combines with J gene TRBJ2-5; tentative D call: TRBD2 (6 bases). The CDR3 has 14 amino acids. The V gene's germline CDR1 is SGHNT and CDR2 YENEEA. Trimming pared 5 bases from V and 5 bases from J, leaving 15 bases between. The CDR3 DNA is TGTGCCAGCAGCCTCGGGGGAGGTGAGGAGACCCAGTACTTC. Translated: CASSLGGGEETQYF. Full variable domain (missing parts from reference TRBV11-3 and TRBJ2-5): EAGVVQSPRYKIIEKKQPVAFWCNPISGHNTLYWYLQNLGQGPELLIRYENEEAVDDSQLPKDRFSAERLKGVDSTLKIQPAELGDSAVYLCASSLGGGEETQYFGPGTRLLVL.

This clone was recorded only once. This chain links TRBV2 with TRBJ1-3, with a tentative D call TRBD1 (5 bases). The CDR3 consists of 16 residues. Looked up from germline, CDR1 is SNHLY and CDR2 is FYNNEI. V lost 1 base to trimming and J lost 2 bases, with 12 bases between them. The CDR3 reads CASSEVGGTAGNTIYF. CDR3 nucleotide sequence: TGTGCCAGCAGTGAAGTTGGAGGGACGGCTGGAAACACCATATATTTT. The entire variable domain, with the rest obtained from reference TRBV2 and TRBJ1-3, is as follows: EPEVTQTPSHQVTQMGQEVILRCVPISNHLYFYWYRQILGQKVEFLVSFYNNEISEKSEIFDDQFSVERPDGSNFTLKIRSTKLEDSAMYFCASSEVGGTAGNTIYFGEGSWLTVV.

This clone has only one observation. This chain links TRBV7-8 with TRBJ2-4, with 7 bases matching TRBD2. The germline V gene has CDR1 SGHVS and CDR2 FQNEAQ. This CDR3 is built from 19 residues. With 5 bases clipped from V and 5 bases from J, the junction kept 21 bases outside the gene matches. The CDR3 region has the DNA TGTGCCAGCAGCCGACGGACTAGGAATCAGCCCGATCGGGAAAACATTCAGTACTTC. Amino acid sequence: CASSRRTRNQPDRENIQYF.